The rows below give T cell receptor beta chains drawn from one sample of a study of cytomegalovirus exposure and HLA in healthy donors. Sequenced by immunoSEQ multiplex PCR; TCRdb stores in-frame clones only, minus some. The sample gives over 100,000 clones, roughly 85% of which show up once; roughly 6% is in the top ten. Sequencing was done on a sample of PBMCs. The receptors stem from a man aged 55 to 69 in good health and CMV-seropositive. The CDR3 runs from the conserved cysteine through the conserved F or W. Fields, in order: V gene, clone size, J gene, CDR3 length, D gene, CDR3 DNA, CDR3 protein. D genes are given only for firm matches. Clone size appears in some rows only: once, few, many, or a class for an expanded clone.

v_call: TRBV28
clone_size: .
j_call: TRBJ2-7
cdr3_length: 13
d_call: .
cdr3_nt: TGTGCCAGCAGGATTGATAGCTCCTACGAGCAGTACTTC
cdr3_aa: CASRIDSSYEQYF

v_call: TRBV5-1
clone_size: .
j_call: TRBJ2-1
cdr3_length: 17
d_call: TRBD2
cdr3_nt: TGCGCCAGCAGCTCGGGACTAGCGGGGGGACTATACAATGAGCAGTTCTTC
cdr3_aa: CASSSGLAGGLYNEQFF

v_call: TRBV11-2
clone_size: .
j_call: TRBJ2-3
cdr3_length: 16
d_call: .
cdr3_nt: TGTGCCAGCAGCTTAGAGGTCAGGGCTGGCACAGATACGCAGTATTTT
cdr3_aa: CASSLEVRAGTDTQYF

v_call: TRBV4-2
clone_size: .
j_call: TRBJ2-7
cdr3_length: 16
d_call: TRBD2
cdr3_nt: TGTGCCAGCAGCCAAGATGACGGCGGGGGGGCCAGGGAGCAGTACTTC
cdr3_aa: CASSQDDGGGAREQYF

v_call: TRBV7-2
clone_size: .
j_call: TRBJ1-2
cdr3_length: 13
d_call: .
cdr3_nt: TGTGCCAGCAGCTCGCGGGCCAACTATGGCTACACCTTC
cdr3_aa: CASSSRANYGYTF

v_call: TRBV2
clone_size: .
j_call: TRBJ1-3
cdr3_length: 14
d_call: TRBD1
cdr3_nt: TGTGCCAGCAGAGGACAGGGAGGAGGAAACACCATATATTTT
cdr3_aa: CASRGQGGGNTIYF

v_call: TRBV11-2
clone_size: .
j_call: TRBJ2-7
cdr3_length: 14
d_call: TRBD2
cdr3_nt: TGTGCCAGCAGCTTAGATCCAGGGACTAGCGAGCAGTACTTC
cdr3_aa: CASSLDPGTSEQYF

v_call: TRBV5-1
clone_size: .
j_call: TRBJ2-5
cdr3_length: 13
d_call: .
cdr3_nt: TGCGCCAGCAGCTCCGGACTCATGGGGACCCAGTACTTC
cdr3_aa: CASSSGLMGTQYF

v_call: TRBV27
clone_size: once
j_call: TRBJ2-2
cdr3_length: 15
d_call: .
cdr3_nt: TGTGCCAGCTGTGCCAGGACAGCTTTTACCGGGGAGCTGTTTTTT
cdr3_aa: CASCARTAFTGELFF

v_call: TRBV7-9
clone_size: .
j_call: TRBJ1-1
cdr3_length: 12
d_call: .
cdr3_nt: TGTTCCAGCAGCTTCGGGGACACTGAAGCTTTCTTT
cdr3_aa: CSSSFGDTEAFF

v_call: TRBV28
clone_size: .
j_call: TRBJ1-5
cdr3_length: 17
d_call: TRBD1
cdr3_nt: TGTGCCAGCAGTCCGGGGACAGGGCCTAATAGCAATCAGCCCCAGCATTTT
cdr3_aa: CASSPGTGPNSNQPQHF

v_call: TRBV5-1
clone_size: few
j_call: TRBJ2-5
cdr3_length: 16
d_call: TRBD1
cdr3_nt: TGCGCCAGCAGCTTGGGGGGGACAGGGGGCCAAGAGACCCAGTACTTC
cdr3_aa: CASSLGGTGGQETQYF

v_call: TRBV9
clone_size: .
j_call: TRBJ1-2
cdr3_length: 15
d_call: TRBD1
cdr3_nt: TGTGCCAGCAGCGTAGGTGACAGGGGAAACTATGGCTACACCTTC
cdr3_aa: CASSVGDRGNYGYTF

v_call: TRBV11-2
clone_size: .
j_call: TRBJ1-1
cdr3_length: 14
d_call: .
cdr3_nt: TGTGCCAGCAGCTTCGGACTTCGGGACACTGAAGCTTTCTTT
cdr3_aa: CASSFGLRDTEAFF

v_call: TRBV14
clone_size: once
j_call: TRBJ1-1
cdr3_length: 15
d_call: .
cdr3_nt: TGTGCCAGCAGCCCAGAATCAGTCCCGAACACTGAAGCTTTCTTT
cdr3_aa: CASSPESVPNTEAFF